This TCR beta chain was recorded in a study of identical twins. Template switching, a step in the protocol, added a universal primer site, and cDNA carried unique molecular identifiers. A single record per CDR3 protein comes from TCRdb applying MiXCR to the 5' RACE reads. The data contain nearly 250,000 distinct CDR3 sequences, around 6.6% of them singletons. General study points: Insertion counts were lower in abundant cord blood beta clonotypes, a trend that memory repertoires did not show. Beta out-of-frame sequences displayed a weaker excess of sharing between twins.

This clonotype was seen a few times. Antigen specificity is unknown. These data were also filed under a second study, of yellow fever vaccine responses in identical twins.

This receptor was identified in a woman aged 18-35 years in good health. The sample taken for sequencing was memory (CD45RO+) T cells sorted from blood.

CDR3 coding DNA: TGTGCCAGCAGCAGGGGGGGAACCACCGGGGAGCTGTTTTTT. Its translation: CASSRGGTTGELFF. The J gene is TRBJ2-2, the V gene TRBV7-2; D perhaps matches TRBD2 (7 bases). This CDR3 comprises 14 residues. Germline CDR1 reads SGHTA; CDR2 reads FQGNSA. The V end lost 5 bases, the J end lost 4 bases, and 11 bases lay between the germline ends. Full variable domain (outside the CDR3, taken from reference TRBV7-2 and TRBJ2-2): GAGVSQSPSNKVTEKGKDVELRCDPISGHTALYWYRQSLGQGLEFLIYFQGNSAPDKSGLPSDRFSAERTGGSVSTLTIQRTQQEDSAVYLCASSRGGTTGELFFGEGSRLTVL.